The table lists the clone carrying this T cell receptor (beta chain) with a few counts. Germline CDR1 SQVTM, CDR2 ANQGSEA. Trimming stripped 7 bases from V and 3 bases from J, with 12 bases between. The CDR3 totals 12 residues. The data were obtained in a study of T cell repertoires in cytomegalovirus infection. MiXCR, run by TCRdb on the reads, gives a single entry per CDR3 protein. The table includes more than 400,000 distinct CDR3 sequences, around 27% detected once. The J gene is TRBJ2-5, the V gene TRBV29-1, with a possible D match to TRBD2 (5 bases). This clonotype originated in a human donor in good health (CMV status not recorded). Some clones in this sample may be carry-over from other donors' samples. Sample: PBMCs. For the CDR3, the DNA is TGCAGCGCTATACGGGGAGAAGAGACCCAGTACTTC. Protein product: CSAIRGEETQYF.